The TCR beta chain described here comes from a study of T cell responses to AZD1222 COVID-19 vaccine. The germline V and J ends were trimmed by 2 bases and 4 bases, with 8 bases remaining between them. The CDR3 loop spans 13 amino acids. The germline gives CDR1 SEHNR, CDR2 FQNEAQ (reference sequence). Some clones are missing from TCRdb's copy, which holds only in-frame ones; the method was immunoSEQ multiplex PCR. The sample has approximately 50,000 clones; 70% to 90% are singletons. Study-wide results and caveats: Researchers took repertoire samples only after the peak T cell response had come.

Regarding this clone: The antigen remains undetermined.

The input for sequencing was peripheral blood, taken 28 days after the second AZD1222 dose. V is TRBV7-9 and J is TRBJ1-1; no reliable D call. This sequence was found in an adult who received the AZD1222 COVID-19 vaccine. The CDR3 sequence: CASSLWGGTEAFF. CDR3 in DNA: TGTGCCAGCAGCTTATGGGGTGGCACTGAAGCTTTCTTT.